The entry below describes one TCR beta chain. In the authors' workflow: Reference gene primer amplification in the assay estimated nucleated cell counts. The assay was immunoSEQ multiplex PCR, and TCRdb's table has in-frame clones only and misses some. V and J calls and clone size are those listed in that table; D and trimming were worked out from the DNA. This sample has about 180,000 clones, with about three quarters found just once. This sample is drawn from a study of blood T cell repertoires in COVID-19. Whole-study context: There were acute and convalescent COVID-19 samples, and they came from the United States, Italy and Spain. PBMCs, B-cell-depleted T cells, or T cells were the source of the cDNA or gDNA that made up the material.

V gave up 1 base and J gave up 2 bases; unmatched junction bases: 5. The CDR3 runs to 16 residues. The germline CDR1 and CDR2 sequences are MNHEY and SVGEGT. The source material was peripheral blood. The clonotype comes from a woman between 65 and 79 years old with acute or convalescent COVID-19. The chain recombines TRBV6-2 or TRBV6-3 with TRBJ2-1; 7 bases align to TRBD2. In DNA form, the CDR3 reads TGTGCCAGCAGTTACTACGGGACTACTGCCTACAATGAGCAGTTCTTC. Translated, it gives CASSYYGTTAYNEQFF.